Below, 5 T cell receptor beta chains from the same sample are listed, as sequenced in a study of OX40 agonist ivuxolimab in advanced cancers. The repertoire was sequenced with immunoSEQ multiplex PCR; TCRdb's copy has only in-frame clones and lacks some. The sample lists 85,000 or so clones; 86% were seen once. The sample in question was CD4+ or CD8+ T cells sorted from blood, obtained in a trial of the OX40 agonist ivuxolimab. These receptor sequences come from an adult with an advanced solid tumor such as melanoma, head and neck, liver or kidney cancer.

V usage is TRBV11-2 and J usage is TRBJ2-5; 8 bases are a match to TRBD2. CDR1 and CDR2 (germline): SGHAT, FQNNGV. The V gene end was trimmed by 2 bases and the J gene end by 5 bases; junction bases not matched to a gene: 10. The CDR3 is made up of 16 amino acids. The CDR3, as DNA: TGTGCCAGCAGCTTATCATCCCCGGGGGGGCCGGAGACCCAGTACTTC. This translates into CASSLSSPGGPETQYF.

Only a few counts were recorded for this clone. In nucleotides, the CDR3 is TGTGCCAGCTCACAGGGGAAATCCGGCCAGCCCCAGCATTTT. Protein: CASSQGKSGQPQHF. The genes are TRBV18 and TRBJ1-5; TRBD1 might be the D (5 bases). Trimming left V 4 bases short and J 7 bases short, with 14 bases between. Germline V gene data show CDR1 as KGHSH and CDR2 as LQKENI. CDR3 length equals 14 residues. Based on the CDR3 plus reference TRBV18 and TRBJ1-5, the full variable domain is NAGVMQNPRHLVRRRGQEARLRCSPMKGHSHVYWYRQLPEEGLKFMVYLQKENIIDESGMPKERFSAEFPKEGPSILRIQQVVRGDSAAYFCASSQGKSGQPQHFGDGTRLSIL.

This rearrangement joins TRBV7-9 to TRBJ2-3, with D perhaps matching TRBD2 (6 bases). Germline-derived CDR1 and CDR2 are SEHNR and FQNEAQ (reference sequence). The CDR3 is 15 amino acids. Trimming cost V 10 bases and J 1 base, with 18 bases left between them. The CDR3 nucleotides are TGTGCCAACACTGCCCGCGGGATAGGCACAGATACGCAGTATTTT. Translating gives CANTARGIGTDTQYF.

This clone showed up just a few times. The chain employs TRBV5-3 and TRBJ2-7; D uncertain. TRBV5-3 is an open reading frame, and its role is uncertain. V lost 1 base and J lost 1, with 12 bases in between. The CDR3 extends over 15 amino acids. CDR3 coding DNA: TGTGCCAGAAGCTTGAAACTCATTAATTCCTACGAGCAGTACTTC. Its translation is CARSLKLINSYEQYF.

The chain employs TRBV14 and TRBJ1-6; D uncertain. The V and J ends lost 1 base and 3 bases respectively, with 10 bases between them. Germline CDR1 and CDR2: SGHDN and FVKESK. CDR3 size: 16 residues. CDR3 DNA sequence: TGTGCCAGCAGCCAAGCTCGGGGAGTCTATAATTCACCCCTCCACTTT. Translated: CASSQARGVYNSPLHF. The whole variable domain, filled in from reference TRBV14 and TRBJ1-6, reads EAGVTQFPSHSVIEKGQTVTLRCDPISGHDNLYWYRRVMGKEIKFLLHFVKESKQDESGMPNNRFLAERTGGTYSTLKVQPAELEDSGVYFCASSQARGVYNSPLHFGNGTRLTVT.